This T cell receptor beta chain is drawn from a study of T cell responses to AZD1222 COVID-19 vaccine. About the study: Doses given second, at about 4 or about 12 weeks, were pooled. Study-wide results and limits: Scientists sampled the repertoires only once the peak T cell response had passed. Spike-specific TCR breadth and depth both grew after two AZD1222 doses. Donors in the cohort were predominantly white British and more often female, and clonal diversity was possibly underestimated.

CDR1 is MDHEN, CDR2 SYDVKM, per germline. This CDR3 is built from 17 residues. V lost 4 bases and J lost 0, with 13 bases in between. Concerning this clone: Its target is unknown.

Assay used: immunoSEQ multiplex PCR; TCRdb lists only in-frame clones, some missing. The data hold over 100,000 clones, with 93% observed a single time. The TCR sequence derives from an adult in good health. The sample here was peripheral blood, taken on day 0 of AZD1222 vaccination. The chain has TRBV28 and TRBJ1-6; D is unclear. CDR3 DNA sequence: TGTGCCAGCAGTTCCGAGACACAGAGCTCCTATAATTCACCCCTCCACTTT. Its translation is CASSSETQSSYNSPLHF. Combining the CDR3 with reference TRBV28 and TRBJ1-6 gives the whole variable domain DVKVTQSSRYLVKRTGEKVFLECVQDMDHENMFWYRQDPGLGLRLIYFSYDVKMKEKGDIPEGYSVSREKKERFSLILESASTNQTSMYLCASSSETQSSYNSPLHFGNGTRLTVT.